This entry is about one T cell receptor beta chain. The antigen remains undetermined. The J segment lost 9 bases and the V segment lost 0 bases, leaving 13 bases of the junction unmatched. Germline V gene lookup returns CDR1 LGHNA and CDR2 YNFKEQ. The CDR3 length is 17 residues. This sample was taken from a study of Ad26.COV2.S vaccination and SARS-CoV-2 variants. Documented treatment: about 20 received Ad26.COV2.S at low or high dose, single or two shots; about five received placebo; per-sample allocation not given. Day 63 after the first injection of vaccine or placebo was the sampling time. Findings and limits, study-wide: Reportedly, after vaccination the spike-specific CD8+ and CD4+ T cell responses displayed substantial breadth.

Data came from immunoSEQ multiplex PCR; TCRdb stores just in-frame clones and leaves some out. The repertoire holds approximately 410,000 clones, with around 89% as singletons. Sequences were derived from peripheral blood, sampled in a trial of Ad26.COV2.S vaccine versus placebo. The gene calls are TRBV4-2 and TRBJ1-4, with 7 bases lining up with TRBD1. The receptor comes from a person between 18 and 65 years old who received the Ad26.COV2.S COVID-19 vaccine or a placebo. The CDR3 sequence is CASSQDGGTDPTKKLFF. CDR3 bases: TGTGCCAGCAGCCAAGATGGGGGGACAGATCCTACAAAAAAACTGTTTTTT.